The rows below give T cell receptor beta chains drawn from one sample of a study of T cells after yellow fever vaccination. MiXCR, applied by TCRdb to the 5' RACE reads, yields one record per CDR3 protein. The sample includes 12,000 or so distinct CDR3 sequences, around 5.8% of them seen just once. The source material was PBMCs, either bulk or a sorted T-cell subset (CD4+, CD8+, memory, or dextramer-sorted; not recorded which), sampled on the day of the yellow fever booster vaccination. These receptors all stem from a man aged 30 to 45 who received the YFV17D yellow fever vaccine. CDR3s include the opening cysteine and the closing phenylalanine or tryptophan. Fields, in order: D gene, V gene, J gene, clone size, CDR3 protein, CDR3 DNA. D genes are given only for firm matches. A row's size may be missing; if present it is once, few, many or a size class.

.,TRBV7-8,TRBJ2-2,medium-sized,CASSPAIHNTGELFF,TGTGCCAGCAGCCCGGCTATTCATAACACCGGGGAGCTGTTTTTT
TRBD1,TRBV5-1,TRBJ2-2,many,CASSRIKDRSETGELFF,TGCGCCAGCAGCCGAATAAAGGACAGGTCCGAGACCGGGGAGCTGTTTTTT
.,TRBV5-5,TRBJ2-3,many,CASYRISTDTQYF,TGTGCCAGCTACAGGATTAGCACAGATACGCAGTATTTT
TRBD1,TRBV5-1,TRBJ1-5,many,CASSGDGQGPQHF,TGCGCCAGCAGCGGCGACGGACAGGGACCCCAGCATTTT
.,TRBV18,TRBJ2-1,many,CASSLGSVNNEQFF,TGTGCCAGCTCCCTCGGGAGCGTAAACAATGAGCAGTTCTTC
.,TRBV3-1,TRBJ2-1,many,CASSDRRSNEQFF,TGTGCCAGCAGCGACCGCCGGAGCAATGAGCAGTTCTTC
TRBD1,TRBV19,TRBJ2-1,many,CASSTQGTVSNEQFF,TGTGCCAGTAGTACCCAAGGGACAGTGAGCAATGAGCAGTTCTTC
TRBD1,TRBV2,TRBJ1-4,many,CASREDRVGTNEKLFF,TGTGCCAGCAGAGAGGACAGGGTCGGAACTAATGAAAAACTGTTTTTT
.,TRBV4-3,TRBJ2-7,medium-sized,CASSQGPQYEQYF,TGCGCCAGCAGCCAAGGGCCCCAATACGAGCAGTACTTC
TRBD1,TRBV20-1,TRBJ2-3,many,CSAEPPGGGTDTQYF,TGCAGTGCGGAACCGCCAGGGGGTGGCACAGATACGCAGTATTTT
.,TRBV20-1,TRBJ1-5,many,CSAPNPGVQPQHF,TGCAGTGCCCCAAACCCGGGTGTACAGCCCCAGCATTTT
.,TRBV3-1,TRBJ1-5,medium-sized,CASSQNHGGQPQHF,TGTGCCAGCAGCCAAAACCACGGGGGTCAGCCCCAGCATTTT
.,TRBV29-1,TRBJ1-2,many,CSVGGVRDYGYTF,TGCAGCGTTGGAGGGGTCAGAGACTATGGCTACACCTTC
TRBD2,TRBV27,TRBJ2-1,many,CASSTRTSGRGNEQFF,TGTGCCAGCAGTACCCGTACTAGCGGGAGGGGTAATGAGCAGTTCTTC
.,TRBV12-3/TRBV12-4,TRBJ2-1,few,CAFCLVIPGSRSYNEQFF,TGTGCCTTCTGTTTAGTTATCCCGGGTAGCAGGTCATACAATGAGCAGTTCTTC
.,TRBV12-3/TRBV12-4,TRBJ2-1,many,CASRGGQQNEQFF,TGTGCCAGCAGGGGGGGACAGCAGAATGAGCAGTTCTTC
.,TRBV19,TRBJ1-2,many,CASSVEGALYGYTF,TGTGCCAGTAGTGTGGAAGGGGCCCTCTATGGCTACACCTTC
TRBD1,TRBV4-3,TRBJ1-4,many,CASSQDVGTGTEKLFF,TGCGCCAGCAGCCAAGATGTTGGGACAGGGACAGAAAAACTGTTTTTT
.,TRBV12-3/TRBV12-4,TRBJ1-4,medium-sized,CASSRYNEKLFF,TGTGCCAGCAGTCGATATAATGAAAAACTGTTTTTT
.,TRBV2,TRBJ2-6,.,CASFQGTGANVLTF,TGTGCCAGTTTCCAGGGAACTGGGGCCAACGTCCTGACTTTC
TRBD2,TRBV11-2,TRBJ2-2,few,CASSLGLAGTGELFF,TGTGCCAGCAGCTTAGGCCTAGCGGGGACCGGGGAGCTGTTTTTT
.,TRBV4-3,TRBJ2-7,medium-sized,CASSQEGDSAYEQYF,TGCGCCAGCAGCCAAGAGGGGGATTCTGCCTACGAGCAGTACTTC
.,TRBV7-6,TRBJ2-1,many,CASSPRGGASSYNEQFF,TGTGCCAGCAGCCCCCGGGGCGGCGCGAGCTCCTACAATGAGCAGTTCTTC
TRBD1,TRBV29-1,TRBJ1-1,many,CSINRGSTEAFF,TGCAGCATAAACAGGGGTAGCACTGAAGCTTTCTTT
.,TRBV5-1,TRBJ2-5,medium-sized,CASSLAPAGAGETQYF,TGCGCCAGCAGCTTGGCGCCGGCAGGGGCAGGGGAGACCCAGTACTTC
.,TRBV4-3,TRBJ2-2,medium-sized,CASSQSAPGTGELFF,TGCGCCAGCAGCCAGTCGGCTCCAGGCACCGGGGAGCTGTTTTTT
.,TRBV12-3/TRBV12-4,TRBJ2-3,many,CASSSNTNTDTQYF,TGTGCCAGCAGTTCGAATACTAACACAGATACGCAGTATTTT
.,TRBV6-1,TRBJ2-3,many,CASSEKRTDTQYF,TGTGCCAGCAGTGAAAAACGCACAGATACGCAGTATTTT
TRBD1,TRBV29-1,TRBJ2-3,medium-sized,CSAGTGGTDTQYF,TGCAGCGCCGGGACAGGAGGCACAGATACGCAGTATTTT
.,TRBV28,TRBJ1-2,many,CASTPTTGINYGYTF,TGTGCCAGCACCCCAACGACGGGGATAAACTATGGCTACACCTTC
.,TRBV5-1,TRBJ2-1,medium-sized,CASSALASDEQFF,TGCGCCAGCAGCGCCCTGGCTTCAGATGAGCAGTTCTTC
TRBD1,TRBV7-2,TRBJ2-7,many,CASSLVAGGSYEQYF,TGTGCCAGCAGCTTAGTTGCAGGGGGCTCCTACGAGCAGTACTTC
.,TRBV5-6,TRBJ1-5,many,CASSSGTDIFQPQHF,TGTGCCAGCAGCTCCGGGACCGATATATTCCAGCCCCAGCATTTT
.,TRBV12-3/TRBV12-4,TRBJ2-3,many,CASTAVGGTQYF,TGTGCCAGCACTGCTGTCGGCGGAACGCAGTATTTT
.,TRBV19,TRBJ2-7,many,CASRGWRDNQYEQYF,TGTGCCAGTAGGGGGTGGCGGGACAACCAATACGAGCAGTACTTC
.,TRBV5-1,TRBJ2-2,many,CASSLAATAGELFF,TGCGCCAGCAGCTTAGCGGCAACGGCCGGGGAGCTGTTTTTT
TRBD1,TRBV5-1,TRBJ2-7,many,CASSLQDRAPYEQYF,TGCGCCAGCAGCTTACAGGACAGGGCTCCCTACGAGCAGTACTTC
TRBD1,TRBV9,TRBJ2-3,many,CASSVRQGMSPDTQYF,TGTGCCAGCAGCGTCCGACAGGGGATGTCTCCAGATACGCAGTATTTT
.,TRBV9,TRBJ2-3,medium-sized,CASSVGGSRSSDTQYF,TGTGCCAGCAGCGTAGGAGGCTCGCGCAGTTCAGATACGCAGTATTTT
TRBD2,TRBV5-1,TRBJ2-1,medium-sized,CASSEGLAGGAEQFF,TGCGCCAGCAGCGAGGGACTAGCGGGAGGGGCTGAGCAGTTCTTC